One and the same sample provided the 25 T cell receptor beta chains below, sequenced in a study of blood T cell repertoires in COVID-19. Generated by immunoSEQ multiplex PCR, the TCRdb table keeps only in-frame clones and is missing some. This sample yields 190,000 or so clones, of which over 75% are seen a single time; about 3% belongs to the top ten. The sample comprised peripheral blood. The receptors originated from a woman older than 75 with active or convalescent COVID-19.

The count of this clone is one. The chain employs TRBV28 and TRBJ2-7, with 9 positions matching TRBD1. Germline values: CDR1 MDHEN, CDR2 SYDVKM. CDR3 length: 16 residues. The J segment lost 5 bases and the V segment lost 5 bases, leaving 13 bases of the junction unmatched. CDR3 in DNA: TGTGCCAGCAGTCTTTTCGGGACAGGGCCTGGGCACGAGCAGTACTTC. This gives the protein CASSLFGTGPGHEQYF.

This clone has just one count. The chain links TRBV27 to TRBJ1-2; TRBD1 aligns across 8 bases. CDR3 length: 14 amino acids. The V and J ends lost 2 bases and 6 bases, in that order; junction bases with no gene match: 5. Germline V CDR1 and CDR2: MNHEY, SMNVEV (reference sequence). CDR3 sequence: CASSLRTGIHGYTF. The CDR3 DNA sequence: TGTGCCAGCAGTTTACGGACAGGGATACATGGCTACACCTTC.

This chain links TRBV5-1 with TRBJ2-3, with a tentative D call TRBD2 (5 bases). Germline-derived CDR1 and CDR2 are SGHRS and YFSETQ. The CDR3 is made up of 14 amino acids. The ends were cut back, 6 bases at V and 1 base at J, with 12 bases in the middle. The DNA of the CDR3 is TGCGCCAGCACCCCTTGGGGAGGCACAGATACGCAGTATTTT. It specifies CASTPWGGTDTQYF.

This clone has just one count. The chain has TRBV6-5 and TRBJ2-1; 10 bases align to TRBD1. The CDR3 is 13 residues long. Germline loops: CDR1 MNHEY, CDR2 SVGAGI. The V segment lost 6 bases and the J segment 8 bases; nucleotides outside the gene matches: 4. The CDR3 DNA sequence: TGTGCCAGCAGGAGGACAGGGGGGGATGAGCAGTTCTTC. Translation gives CASRRTGGDEQFF.

The V and J genes are TRBV10-3 and TRBJ2-3; D not certain. Germline-derived CDR1 and CDR2 are ENHRY and SYGVKD. The CDR3 is 14 amino acids. With 7 bases removed from V and 0 bases from J, the gap between germline ends came to 11 bases. The CDR3 loop is CAIKESDSTDTQYF. The CDR3 nucleotides read TGTGCCATCAAAGAGAGCGATAGCACAGATACGCAGTATTTT.

The chain links TRBV24-1 to TRBJ1-1; no firm D call. Germline lookup yields CDR1 KGHDR and CDR2 SFDVKD. V dropped 12 bases and J dropped 3 bases, with 19 bases sitting between them. The CDR3 sequence is 14 residues long. As DNA, the CDR3 is TGTGCCCGACGAAGCCGCGGGAACGACACTGAAGCTTTCTTT. It translates to CARRSRGNDTEAFF.

For the CDR3, the DNA is TGTGCCAGCAGCGTAGGACAGACCCTATCTGGAAACACCATATATTTT. Protein sequence: CASSVGQTLSGNTIYF. The rearrangement links TRBV9 to TRBJ1-3; D perhaps matches TRBD1 (5 bases). Germline V gene sequence: CDR1 SGDLS, CDR2 YYNGEE. The V and J ends lost 0 bases and 1 base respectively, with 11 bases between them. This CDR3 has 16 amino acids.

This clone was counted a few times. V is TRBV7-2 and J is TRBJ2-1; no reliable D call. This CDR3 is built from 13 residues. With 5 bases removed from V and 0 bases from J, the gap between germline ends came to 5 bases. Germline CDR1 SGHTA, CDR2 FQGNSA. CDR3 sequence: CASSLSSYNEQFF. The CDR3 region has the DNA TGTGCCAGCAGCCTCAGCTCCTACAATGAGCAGTTCTTC.

The chain joins TRBV7-8 to TRBJ1-2; D is undetermined. Deletions cut 1 base from V and 5 bases from J, with 14 bases between. The CDR3 is made up of 15 amino acids. CDR1 is SGHVS and CDR2 is FQNEAQ in the germline V gene. CDR3 sequence reads: CASSLDLGRDYGYTF. The CDR3 DNA reads as TGTGCCAGCAGCTTAGATCTGGGGAGGGATTATGGCTACACCTTC. Full variable domain (rest looked up from reference TRBV7-8 and TRBJ1-2): GAGVSQSPRYKVAKRGQDVALRCDPISGHVSLFWYQQALGQGPEFLTYFQNEAQLDKSGLPSDRFFAERPEGSVSTLKIQRTQQEDSAVYLCASSLDLGRDYGYTFGSGTRLTVV.

This clone was observed a single time. The chain joins TRBV12-3 or TRBV12-4 to TRBJ2-1; D call uncertain. Trimming removed 2 bases from V and 5 bases from J, with 7 bases in between. The CDR3 loop spans 13 amino acids. The CDR3 bases are TGTGCCAGCAGTTTATACAGAAACAATGAGCAGTTCTTC. This encodes CASSLYRNNEQFF.

The V gene is TRBV28, the J gene TRBJ1-1, with D possibly being TRBD1 (5 bases). This CDR3 contains 16 residues. The germline CDR1 and CDR2 sequences are MDHEN and SYDVKM. V was shortened by 5 bases and J by 7 bases, with 23 bases between the two germline ends. The CDR3 reads CASSSDFRVLGGEAFF. Here the CDR3 DNA reads TGTGCCAGCAGTAGCGACTTCAGGGTCCTGGGAGGTGAAGCTTTCTTT.

This chain joins TRBV14 and TRBJ1-6; D might be TRBD1 (6 bases). Trimming pared 4 bases from V and 6 bases from J, leaving 13 bases between. The CDR3 length is 15 residues. In germline, CDR1 is SGHDN, CDR2 FVKESK. In nucleotides, the CDR3 is TGTGCCAGCAGCCGGTGGACAGACGGTAATTCACCCCTCCACTTT. It yields the protein CASSRWTDGNSPLHF.

V is TRBV6-1 and J is TRBJ1-2; D gene unclear. The CDR3 consists of 14 residues. Germline values: CDR1 MNHNS, CDR2 SASEGT. V shed 8 bases and J shed 4 bases, with 17 bases lying between them. This chain's CDR3 is CASFTWSSGYGYTF. The DNA for the CDR3 is TGTGCCAGCTTCACGTGGAGTTCCGGCTATGGCTACACCTTC.

Comment on this clone: Other DNA variants within this sample encode the same CDR3. This chain uses TRBV29-1 with TRBJ2-7, with D possibly TRBD2 on 5 matching bases. CDR3 length equals 11 residues. Germline V gene lookup returns CDR1 SQVTM and CDR2 ANQGSEA. V was clipped by 3 bases and J by 4 bases, with 7 bases between them. The CDR3 reads CSVDRGYEQYF. The CDR3 nucleotides read TGCAGCGTTGATCGCGGGTACGAGCAGTACTTC.

This clone was found a few times. CDR3: CASKGAGAPSNQPQHF. DNA for the CDR3: TGTGCCAGTAAAGGGGCAGGGGCTCCGAGCAATCAGCCCCAGCATTTT. The chain recombines TRBV19 with TRBJ1-5; D may be TRBD1 (6 bases). Germline CDR1 reads LNHDA; CDR2 reads SQIVND (reference sequence). The CDR3 covers 16 residues. Between the trimmed V and J ends, which lost 7 bases and 1 base, there was a span of 17 bases.

The chain links TRBV28 to TRBJ2-5; TRBD2 agrees at 8 bases. Trimming took 3 bases from V and 5 from J; bases not matched to a gene: 14. CDR3 length: 17 amino acids. CDR1 is MDHEN, CDR2 SYDVKM, per germline. CDR3 region: CASSFFPGSGVTETQYF. The CDR3 region has the DNA TGTGCCAGCAGTTTTTTCCCCGGTAGCGGGGTGACGGAGACCCAGTACTTC.

The chain carries TRBV28 and TRBJ1-6, with D perhaps matching TRBD1 (5 bases). CDR3 length equals 14 residues. Trimming cost V 3 bases and J 9 bases, with 12 bases left between them. Germline V gene sequence: CDR1 MDHEN, CDR2 SYDVKM. This chain's CDR3 is CASSLIRVGSPLHF. The CDR3 nucleotides read TGTGCCAGCAGTTTGATCAGGGTGGGTTCACCCCTCCACTTT.

The chain is built from TRBV5-1 and TRBJ1-2; TRBD1 aligns across 8 bases. The CDR3 sequence is 14 residues long. V gave up 3 bases and J gave up 6 bases; unmatched junction bases: 7. Germline V lookup: CDR1 SGHRS, CDR2 YFSETQ. In DNA form, the CDR3 reads TGCGCCAGCAGCTCTATAGGACAGGGTCATGGCTACACCTTC. The encoded protein is CASSSIGQGHGYTF.

In its sample, this clone was seen a few times. The chain uses TRBV7-9 and TRBJ1-6, with D maybe TRBD1 (5 bases). Trimming took 3 bases from V and 9 from J, leaving 6 bases between them. Germline CDR1 reads SEHNR; CDR2 reads FQNEAQ (reference sequence). This CDR3 is built from 12 residues. The CDR3 region is CASSFTGSPLHF. CDR3 sequence (DNA): TGTGCCAGCAGCTTTACAGGTTCACCCCTCCACTTT. The entire variable domain, with the rest obtained from reference TRBV7-9 and TRBJ1-6, is as follows: DTGVSQNPRHKITKRGQNVTFRCDPISEHNRLYWYRQTLGQGPEFLTYFQNEAQLEKSRLLSDRFSAERPKGSFSTLEIQRTEQGDSAMYLCASSFTGSPLHFGNGTRLTVT.

This clone was picked up many times. The V gene is TRBV7-9, the J gene TRBJ1-4; D is perhaps TRBD1 (5 bases). V was pared by 5 bases and J by 0 bases, with 19 bases between. Germline V gene sequence: CDR1 SEHNR, CDR2 FQNEAQ (reference sequence). There are 18 residues in the CDR3. CDR3 in amino acids: CASSTQPGTPTTNEKLFF. The CDR3 DNA follows: TGTGCCAGCAGCACCCAACCCGGGACTCCTACAACTAATGAAAAACTGTTTTTT.

This chain joins TRBV19 and TRBJ2-7; a weak D match, TRBD1 (5 bases). The CDR3 spans 15 residues. V lost 6 bases, J lost 0 bases, and 15 bases lay in between. Germline V CDR1 and CDR2: LNHDA, SQIVND (reference sequence). The DNA of the CDR3 is TGTGCCAGTAGGCGGAACACAGACAGCTCCTACGAGCAGTACTTC. This sequence encodes CASRRNTDSSYEQYF.

The rearrangement uses TRBV15 and TRBJ1-6, with no clear D. Germline V gene lookup returns CDR1 LNHNV and CDR2 YYDKDF (reference sequence). V was pared by 6 bases and J by 8 bases, with 17 bases between. The CDR3 runs to 15 residues. CDR3: CATRWAVSGDSPLHF. The CDR3 DNA is TGTGCCACCAGATGGGCGGTCAGCGGCGATTCACCCCTCCACTTT.

The chain carries TRBV3-1 (or the pseudogene TRBV3-2) and TRBJ2-1; D perhaps matches TRBD2 (5 bases). Per germline, CDR1 LGHDT and CDR2 YNNKEL (reference sequence). The germline V and J ends were trimmed by 5 bases and 4 bases, with 15 bases remaining between them. The CDR3 runs 15 residues. CDR3 amino acids: CASSVRWGAYNEQFF. The CDR3 DNA follows: TGTGCCAGCAGCGTTCGCTGGGGAGCTTACAATGAGCAGTTCTTC.

The J gene is TRBJ2-2, the V gene TRBV11-3, with 7 bases fitting TRBD2. The CDR3 consists of 13 residues. Trimming took 3 bases from V and 6 from J; bases not matched to a gene: 1. Germline lookup yields CDR1 SGHNT and CDR2 YENEEA. CDR3 protein: CASSLGGAGELFF. For the CDR3, the DNA is TGTGCCAGCAGCTTGGGGGGGGCCGGGGAGCTGTTTTTT.

The rearrangement links TRBV6-5 to TRBJ2-3; possible D gene TRBD2, 6 bases. The CDR3 runs 13 residues. Germline V gene lookup returns CDR1 MNHEY and CDR2 SVGAGI. Between the trimmed V and J ends, which lost 7 bases and 4 bases, there was a span of 12 bases. The CDR3: CASTGRGPDTQYF. DNA for the CDR3: TGTGCCAGCACCGGGCGGGGTCCAGATACGCAGTATTTT.